These 28 T cell receptor beta chains were all obtained from the same sample, sequenced in a study of OX40 agonist ivuxolimab in advanced cancers. The assay was immunoSEQ multiplex PCR, and TCRdb's table has in-frame clones only and misses some. The sample lists more than 50,000 clones; 84% were seen once. The sequencing used CD4+ or CD8+ T cells sorted from blood, collected in a trial of the OX40 agonist ivuxolimab. The receptors come from an adult with an advanced solid tumor such as melanoma, head and neck, liver or kidney cancer.

DNA for the CDR3: TGCGCCAGCAGCTTGGTAGGAAACCCGGAAAAACTGTTTTTT. This encodes CASSLVGNPEKLFF. This chain uses TRBV5-1 with TRBJ1-4; D remains unclear. Trimming took 0 bases from V and 8 from J, leaving 11 bases between them. Germline CDR1 is SGHRS and CDR2 is YFSETQ. The length of the CDR3 is 14 residues.

The chain links TRBV19 to TRBJ1-2; TRBD1 agrees at 7 bases. The CDR3 is made up of 15 amino acids. V was pared by 3 bases and J by 3 bases, with 7 bases of the junction left unmatched. The V gene's germline CDR1 is LNHDA and CDR2 SQIVND (reference sequence). As DNA, the CDR3 is TGTGCCAGTAGTATGGGTTCAGACAGGGACTATGGCTACACCTTC. The encoded protein is CASSMGSDRDYGYTF.

The chain couples TRBV7-3 to TRBJ1-1, with D unresolved. V was trimmed by 2 bases and J by 5 bases, leaving 15 bases between them. Germline V lookup: CDR1 SGHTA, CDR2 FQGTGA. The CDR3 spans 15 residues. The CDR3 nucleotides are TGTGCCAGCAGCTTAGATCCCTCGACGGGGACTGAAGCTTTCTTT. It translates to CASSLDPSTGTEAFF.

This clone was observed a few times. This rearrangement joins TRBV25-1 to TRBJ1-1; TRBD1 is a possible D gene (5 bases). From germline, CDR1 is MGHDK and CDR2 SYGVNS. Trimming stripped 4 bases from V and 5 bases from J, with 8 bases between. The CDR3 runs 12 residues. CDR3 region: CASSGRGTEAFF. CDR3 in DNA: TGTGCCAGCAGTGGACGGGGGACTGAAGCTTTCTTT.

This clone was observed a handful of times. The V gene is TRBV6-5, the J gene TRBJ1-2, with 8 bases lining up with TRBD1. The germline V gene has CDR1 MNHEY and CDR2 SVGAGI. V lost 0 bases, J lost 6 bases, and 6 bases stayed unmatched. CDR3 size: 15 residues. The CDR3 spells CASSYSAQGDNGYTF. Here the CDR3 DNA reads TGTGCCAGCAGTTACTCGGCACAGGGGGACAATGGCTACACCTTC.

This chain links TRBV6-1 with TRBJ2-3; no clear D. Trimming removed 7 bases from V and 5 bases from J, with 19 bases in between. Germline V CDR1 and CDR2: MNHNS, SASEGT. The CDR3 consists of 15 residues. The CDR3 region has the DNA TGTGCCAGCACAAAAAGGCGGATCCTCGAAGATACGCAGTATTTT. Translated, it gives CASTKRRILEDTQYF.

In its sample, this clone was seen a few times. The genes are TRBV7-9 and TRBJ2-2; possible D gene TRBD2, 5 bases. Germline CDR1 and CDR2: SEHNR and FQNEAQ (reference sequence). Trimming pared 11 bases from V and 3 bases from J, leaving 19 bases between. The CDR3 has 15 amino acids. CDR3 region: CALTVEGLYTGELFF. The CDR3 region has the DNA TGTGCCTTAACGGTAGAGGGTCTGTACACCGGGGAGCTGTTTTTT.

The chain recombines TRBV6-1 with TRBJ1-5, with a weak D call TRBD1 (6 bases). The CDR3 runs to 14 residues. Germline loops: CDR1 MNHNS, CDR2 SASEGT. Trimming removed 4 bases from V and 2 bases from J, with 9 bases in between. CDR3 loop: CASSVSGGNQPQHF. Here the CDR3 DNA reads TGTGCCAGCAGTGTGTCAGGGGGCAATCAGCCCCAGCATTTT.

This chain links TRBV5-1 with TRBJ1-1; TRBD1 aligns across 7 bases. This CDR3 comprises 16 residues. Germline loops: CDR1 SGHRS, CDR2 YFSETQ. V dropped 4 bases and J dropped 6; count of bases not matched to a gene: 15. The CDR3 DNA follows: TGCGCCAGCAGCATACTACCGGGACAGCCTGGGGCTGAAGCTTTCTTT. It encodes CASSILPGQPGAEAFF.

The rearrangement joins TRBV29-1 to TRBJ1-4, with D unresolved. V dropped 7 bases and J dropped 3 bases, with 12 bases sitting between them. This CDR3 is built from 13 residues. In germline, CDR1 is SQVTM, CDR2 ANQGSEA. The CDR3 sequence: CSASEGANEKLFF. The CDR3 region has the DNA TGCAGCGCCTCGGAGGGAGCTAATGAAAAACTGTTTTTT. The entire variable domain, with the rest obtained from reference TRBV29-1 and TRBJ1-4, is as follows: SAVISQKPSRDICQRGTSLTIQCQVDSQVTMMFWYRQQPGQSLTLIATANQGSEATYESGFVIDKFPISRPNLTFSTLTVSNMSPEDSSIYLCSASEGANEKLFFGSGTQLSVL.

V is TRBV19 and J is TRBJ2-7, with unresolved D. Germline V CDR1 and CDR2: LNHDA, SQIVND (reference sequence). V was clipped by 0 bases and J by 4 bases, with 7 bases between them. This CDR3 has 13 residues. The CDR3 loop reads CASSIDGQYEQYF. CDR3 sequence (DNA): TGTGCCAGTAGTATAGATGGGCAGTACGAGCAGTACTTC.

V gene TRBV27 combines with J gene TRBJ1-1; D remains unclear. This CDR3 is built from 14 residues. Trimming cost V 0 bases and J 7 bases, with 12 bases left between them. Germline lookup yields CDR1 MNHEY and CDR2 SMNVEV (reference sequence). This CDR3 reads CASSLSSGEGEAFF. DNA for the CDR3: TGTGCCAGCAGTTTATCAAGCGGAGAGGGTGAAGCTTTCTTT.

This chain links TRBV19 with TRBJ1-1; a weak D match, TRBD1 (5 bases). The ends were cut back, 4 bases at V and 2 bases at J, with 14 bases in the middle. The CDR3 spans 15 residues. Germline loops: CDR1 LNHDA, CDR2 SQIVND (reference sequence). The chain's CDR3 is CASSKDSTGNTEAFF. The CDR3 region has the DNA TGTGCCAGTAGTAAAGACAGCACGGGAAACACTGAAGCTTTCTTT.

The chain has TRBV28 and TRBJ2-5, with 10 bases identical to TRBD2. Germline-derived CDR1 and CDR2 are MDHEN and SYDVKM. The V gene end was trimmed by 7 bases and the J gene end by 5 bases; junction bases not matched to a gene: 10. The CDR3 covers 15 residues. CDR3 amino acids: CASNVAGGHGETQYF. CDR3 sequence (DNA): TGTGCCAGCAATGTAGCGGGGGGCCACGGGGAGACCCAGTACTTC.

A few counts support this clone. The chain is built from TRBV6-5 and TRBJ1-2; D perhaps matches TRBD1 (5 bases). Trimming removed 0 bases from V and 0 bases from J, with 8 bases in between. The CDR3 loop spans 15 amino acids. CDR1 is MNHEY and CDR2 is SVGAGI in the germline V gene. The CDR3 protein is CASSYSGGSNYGYTF. CDR3 DNA: TGTGCCAGCAGTTACTCCGGGGGTTCTAACTATGGCTACACCTTC.

The V and J genes are TRBV7-9 and TRBJ2-7, with a possible D match to TRBD1 (6 bases). Germline loops: CDR1 SEHNR, CDR2 FQNEAQ (reference sequence). Deletions cut 1 base from V and 5 bases from J, with 9 bases between. This CDR3 has 13 amino acids. The CDR3 reads CASSLDRVNEQYF. The CDR3 DNA reads as TGTGCCAGCAGCTTAGACAGGGTCAACGAGCAGTACTTC.

This clone appeared once. The chain combines TRBV19 with TRBJ1-4; possibly TRBD1 for D (6 bases). CDR3 length: 16 residues. V lost 5 bases, J lost 0 bases, and 13 bases lay in between. Germline V gene lookup returns CDR1 LNHDA and CDR2 SQIVND (reference sequence). CDR3 sequence reads: CASSWGGTPTNEKLFF. The CDR3 coding sequence is TGTGCCAGTAGTTGGGGGGGCACCCCAACTAATGAAAAACTGTTTTTT.

The gene calls are TRBV7-3 and TRBJ2-3; TRBD1 matches at 7 bases. Germline V gives CDR1 SGHTA, CDR2 FQGTGA. This CDR3 spans 14 amino acids. The J segment lost 0 bases and the V segment lost 5 bases, leaving 2 bases of the junction unmatched. The CDR3 here is CASSRGQSTDTQYF. The CDR3, as DNA: TGTGCCAGCAGCCGGGGACAGAGCACAGATACGCAGTATTTT.

The gene calls are TRBV11-3 and TRBJ2-1; 8 positions match TRBD2. CDR1 is SGHNT and CDR2 is YENEEA in the germline V gene. CDR3 length: 16 amino acids. The ends lost 2 bases at V and 7 bases at J; junction bases unmatched: 10. CDR3 nucleotides: TGTGCCAGCAGCTTATCTTCCCGGGGGGGAGGTAATGAGCAGTTCTTC. This encodes CASSLSSRGGGNEQFF.

V usage is TRBV7-9 and J usage is TRBJ2-5; D remains ambiguous. The CDR3 has 13 residues. Germline V gives CDR1 SEHNR, CDR2 FQNEAQ (reference sequence). Deletions cut 1 base from V and 1 base from J, with 4 bases between. The CDR3 bases are TGTGCCAGCAGCTTAGAAAGCCAAGAGACCCAGTACTTC. Protein: CASSLESQETQYF. Drawing the rest from reference TRBV7-9 and TRBJ2-5, the complete variable domain is DTGVSQNPRHKITKRGQNVTFRCDPISEHNRLYWYRQTLGQGPEFLTYFQNEAQLEKSRLLSDRFSAERPKGSFSTLEIQRTEQGDSAMYLCASSLESQETQYFGPGTRLLVL.

The chain is built from TRBV6-1 and TRBJ1-3, with D unresolved. V lost 5 bases, J lost 1 base, and 9 bases lay in between. Germline lookup yields CDR1 MNHNS and CDR2 SASEGT. The CDR3 has 14 residues. CDR3 loop: CASSIRGSGNTIYF. In DNA form, the CDR3 reads TGTGCCAGCAGTATCCGGGGTTCTGGAAACACCATATATTTT.

This rearrangement joins TRBV5-1 to TRBJ1-3; no clear D gene. Germline V lookup: CDR1 SGHRS, CDR2 YFSETQ. The CDR3 length is 14 residues. V gave up 0 bases and J gave up 4 bases, with 8 bases separating them. The DNA of the CDR3 is TGCGCCAGCAGCTTGGGGCCTGACGGAAACACCATATATTTT. Translated: CASSLGPDGNTIYF.

This sequence joins TRBV5-1 and TRBJ2-5; D tentatively reads TRBD1 or TRBD2 (5 bases each). The CDR3 is 15 amino acids. V shed 5 bases and J shed 0 bases, with 14 bases lying between them. Germline V gene sequence: CDR1 SGHRS, CDR2 YFSETQ. The CDR3 DNA reads as TGCGCCAGCAGGATCGGGGCGATCTACCAAGAGACCCAGTACTTC. Its protein is CASRIGAIYQETQYF.

This CDR3 reads CASSTGTPNTIYF. DNA for the CDR3: TGCGCCAGCAGCACCGGGACTCCGAACACCATATATTTT. The chain employs TRBV5-1 and TRBJ1-3, with D maybe TRBD1 (5 bases). Trimming cost V 4 bases and J 7 bases, with 12 bases left between them. The V gene's germline CDR1 is SGHRS and CDR2 YFSETQ. CDR3 length: 13 amino acids.

The chain employs TRBV11-2 and TRBJ2-5; perhaps TRBD2 as D (5 bases). The CDR3 sequence is 16 residues long. Germline V CDR1 and CDR2: SGHAT, FQNNGV. The germline V and J ends were trimmed by 3 bases and 2 bases, with 16 bases remaining between them. CDR3 in amino acids: CASSFPDGILQETQYF. In DNA, the CDR3 is TGTGCCAGCAGCTTTCCGGACGGGATATTGCAAGAGACCCAGTACTTC. The full variable domain, its missing parts supplied by reference TRBV11-2 and TRBJ2-5, is EAGVAQSPRYKIIEKRQSVAFWCNPISGHATLYWYQQILGQGPKLLIQFQNNGVVDDSQLPKDRFSAERLKGVDSTLKIQPAKLEDSAVYLCASSFPDGILQETQYFGPGTRLLVL.

V usage is TRBV7-2 and J usage is TRBJ1-1, with D hard to call. The CDR3 extends over 14 amino acids. Germline V lookup: CDR1 SGHTA, CDR2 FQGNSA. With 5 bases removed from V and 0 bases from J, the gap between germline ends came to 10 bases. CDR3: CASSRLELNTEAFF. For the CDR3, the DNA is TGTGCCAGCAGCCGCTTAGAATTGAACACTGAAGCTTTCTTT.

This sequence joins TRBV19 and TRBJ2-7; D is unresolved. Trimming stripped 4 bases from V and 0 bases from J, with 7 bases between. The germline CDR1 and CDR2 sequences are LNHDA and SQIVND (reference sequence). The CDR3 totals 13 residues. The CDR3 coding sequence is TGTGCCAGTAGTACGGACGGCTCCTACGAGCAGTACTTC. Translation: CASSTDGSYEQYF.

This clone turned up a few times. The chain joins TRBV5-1 to TRBJ2-7; 8 bases are a match to TRBD1. The CDR3 spans 16 residues. Trimming cost V 1 base and J 4 bases; bases outside gene matches: 10. The germline V gene encodes CDR1 SGHRS and CDR2 YFSETQ. This CDR3 reads CASSLNSGTGYYEQYF. The CDR3 region has the DNA TGCGCCAGCAGCTTGAATTCCGGGACAGGTTATTACGAGCAGTACTTC.